The clone carrying this T cell receptor beta chain appeared a few times. Its matching antigen is unknown. This record belongs to a study of post-analysis software for immune sequencing data. Study summary: The disease courses covered relapsing-remitting, secondary progressive and progressive-relapsing multiple sclerosis.

The CDR3 consists of 15 residues. V was trimmed by 2 bases and J by 0 bases, leaving 8 bases between them. Germline V gene sequence: CDR1 SGHRS, CDR2 YFSETQ. Prepared libraries of TCR beta cDNA carried unique molecular identifiers. The authors obtained 540,000 or so cDNA molecules from roughly 1 to 10 million T cells. TCRdb re-called the PCR reads with MiXCR, one entry per CDR3 protein. This sample yields some 500,000 distinct CDR3 sequences, of which nearly 45% are seen a single time; around 10% belongs to the top ten. Broader study findings: For normalized Chao1 diversity, multiple sclerosis patients scored significantly lower than controls did. Compared with controls, patients had more of five TRBV segments, including TRBV5-6, TRBV5-1 and TRBV20-1. When the samples were clustered directly with F measure, those that had been prepared in the same batch showed strong co-clustering.

This chain uses TRBV5-1 with TRBJ2-2; TRBD1 is a possible D gene (6 bases). The clonotype was recovered from a girl under 18 with multiple sclerosis. Source material: blood. In DNA form, the CDR3 reads TGCGCCAGCAGCTTTAGGGGGACGAACACCGGGGAGCTGTTTTTT. It codes for CASSFRGTNTGELFF.